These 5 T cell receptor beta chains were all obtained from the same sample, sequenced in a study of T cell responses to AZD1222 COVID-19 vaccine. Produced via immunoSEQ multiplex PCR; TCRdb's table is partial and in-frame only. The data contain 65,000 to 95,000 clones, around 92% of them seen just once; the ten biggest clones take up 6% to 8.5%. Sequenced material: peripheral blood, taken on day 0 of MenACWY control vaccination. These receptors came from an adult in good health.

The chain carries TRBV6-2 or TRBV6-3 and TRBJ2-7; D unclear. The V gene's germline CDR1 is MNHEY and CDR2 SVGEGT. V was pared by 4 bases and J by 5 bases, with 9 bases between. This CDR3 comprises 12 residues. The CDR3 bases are TGTGCCAGCAGTTGGGTTTCGAACGAGCAGTACTTC. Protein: CASSWVSNEQYF.

In nucleotides, the CDR3 is TGTGCCAGCAGCTTAGTTTACGGGAGCGACAATGAGCAGTTCTTC. Protein product: CASSLVYGSDNEQFF. The rearrangement joins TRBV7-2 to TRBJ2-1, with D possibly being TRBD2 (6 bases). Trimming left V 1 base short and J 5 bases short, with 12 bases between. Germline-derived CDR1 and CDR2 are SGHTA and FQGNSA. CDR3 length equals 15 residues.

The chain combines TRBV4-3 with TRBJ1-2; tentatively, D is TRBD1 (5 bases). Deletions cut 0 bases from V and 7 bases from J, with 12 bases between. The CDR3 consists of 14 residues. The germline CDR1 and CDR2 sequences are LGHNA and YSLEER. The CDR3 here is CASSQDRAVGGYTF. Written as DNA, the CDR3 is TGCGCCAGCAGCCAAGACAGGGCGGTCGGTGGCTACACCTTC.

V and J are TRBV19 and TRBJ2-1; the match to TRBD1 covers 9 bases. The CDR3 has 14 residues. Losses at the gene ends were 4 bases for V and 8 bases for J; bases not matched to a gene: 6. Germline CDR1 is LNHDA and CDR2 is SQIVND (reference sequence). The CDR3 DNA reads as TGTGCCAGTAGTAACAGGGGGCAAATCGATGAGCAGTTCTTC. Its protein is CASSNRGQIDEQFF.

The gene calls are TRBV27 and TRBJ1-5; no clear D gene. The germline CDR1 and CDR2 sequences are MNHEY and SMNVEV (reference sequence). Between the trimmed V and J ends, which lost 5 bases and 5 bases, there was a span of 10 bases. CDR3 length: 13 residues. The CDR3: CASSKGSHQPQHF. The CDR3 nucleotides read TGTGCCAGCAGTAAAGGGTCCCATCAGCCCCAGCATTTT.